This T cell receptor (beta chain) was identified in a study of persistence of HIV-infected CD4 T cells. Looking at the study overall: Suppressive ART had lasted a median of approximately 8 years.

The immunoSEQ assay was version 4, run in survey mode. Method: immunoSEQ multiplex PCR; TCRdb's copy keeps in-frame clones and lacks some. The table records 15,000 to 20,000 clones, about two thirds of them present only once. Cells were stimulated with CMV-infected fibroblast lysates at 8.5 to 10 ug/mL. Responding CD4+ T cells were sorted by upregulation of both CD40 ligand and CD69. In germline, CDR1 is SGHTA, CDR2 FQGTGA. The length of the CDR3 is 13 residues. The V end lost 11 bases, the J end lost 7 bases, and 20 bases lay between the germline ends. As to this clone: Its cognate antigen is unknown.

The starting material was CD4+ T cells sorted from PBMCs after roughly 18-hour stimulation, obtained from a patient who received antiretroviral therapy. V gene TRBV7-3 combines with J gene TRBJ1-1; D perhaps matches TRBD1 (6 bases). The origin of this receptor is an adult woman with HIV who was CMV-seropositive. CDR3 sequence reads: CASAVGGRNEAFF. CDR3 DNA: TGTGCCTCAGCGGTAGGGGGGCGAAATGAAGCTTTCTTT. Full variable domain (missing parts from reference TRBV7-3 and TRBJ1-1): GAGVSQTPSNKVTEKGKYVELRCDPISGHTALYWYRQSLGQGPEFLIYFQGTGAADDSGLPNDRFFAVRPEGSVSTLKIQRTERGDSAVYLCASAVGGRNEAFFGQGTRLTVV.